This T cell receptor (beta chain) emerged from a study of T-cell reconstitution after alpha-beta-depleted transplantation in children. V lost 2 bases, J lost 2 bases, and 10 bases lay in between. CDR3 length equals 14 residues. TCRbeta library preparation incorporated unique molecular identifiers. Using its own MiXCR run on the PCR reads, TCRdb lists one record per CDR3 protein. The repertoire holds around 440,000 distinct CDR3 sequences, with about a sixth as singletons. This clonotype was seen at least ten times. As yet, its antigen is unknown. Study-wide points: High day-60 TCRbeta diversity in some patients came from surviving recipient T cells and thymic progenitors. Alpha-beta T cells about two months after transplant reportedly derived from several hundred expanded graft clones. By one year post-transplant, T-cell counts and diversity largely arose from T cells that were newly produced.

J is TRBJ2-7 and V is TRBV12-3 or TRBV12-4; D remains unclear. The sequenced sample was PBMCs, mostly from graft donor cells, obtained 360 days after TCRalphabeta/CD19-depleted stem cell transplant. The clonotype comes from a boy in the first two years of life who had a stem cell transplant for Wiskott-Aldrich syndrome, so the T cells may come from the graft donor. CDR3 protein: CASSLKGTTYEQYF. The CDR3 DNA reads TGTGCCAGCAGTTTAAAAGGAACTACCTACGAGCAGTACTTC.